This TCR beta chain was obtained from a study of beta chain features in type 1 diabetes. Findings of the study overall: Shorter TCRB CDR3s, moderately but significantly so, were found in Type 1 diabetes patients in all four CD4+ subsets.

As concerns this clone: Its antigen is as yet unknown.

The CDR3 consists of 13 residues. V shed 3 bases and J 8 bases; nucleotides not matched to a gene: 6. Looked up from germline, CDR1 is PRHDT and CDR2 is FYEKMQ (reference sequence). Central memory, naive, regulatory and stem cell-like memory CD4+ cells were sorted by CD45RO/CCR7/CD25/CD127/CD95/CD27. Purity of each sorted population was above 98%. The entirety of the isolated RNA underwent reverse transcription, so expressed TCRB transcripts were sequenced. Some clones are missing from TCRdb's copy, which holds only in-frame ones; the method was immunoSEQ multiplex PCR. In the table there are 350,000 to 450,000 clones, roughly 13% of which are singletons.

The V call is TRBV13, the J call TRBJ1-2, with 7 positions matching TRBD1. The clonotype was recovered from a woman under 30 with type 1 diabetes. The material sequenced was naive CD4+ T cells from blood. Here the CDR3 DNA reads TGTGCCAGCAGCTTGAACAGGGGACGCGGCTACACCTTC. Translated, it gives CASSLNRGRGYTF.